This T cell receptor beta chain was identified in a study of neurological immune-mediated disorders. Regarding the study as a whole: None of the CDR3 amino acid sequences in expanded clones turned up in more than one subject, which points to private repertoires in all groups. Phylogenetically, 18 of 34 multiple sclerosis patients' repertoires fell into one related-CDR3 cluster, a possible signature.

Germline V gene lookup returns CDR1 SGDLS and CDR2 YYNGEE. The CDR3 covers 15 residues. Trimming cost V 1 base and J 1 base; bases outside gene matches: 1. This clonotype showed up many times. Its antigen remains unidentified. 5'RACE with 10-nucleotide random UMIs produced the cDNA. Each CDR3 protein gets one entry after TCRdb re-called the 5' RACE reads with MiXCR. The table shows tens of thousands of distinct CDR3 sequences, with over 4% occurring only once. Sequencing was carried out using PBMCs. J is TRBJ2-1 and V is TRBV9; 8 bases map to TRBD1. This clonotype was sampled from a human donor with multiple sclerosis. The donor label of this sample is uncertain. CDR3 sequence: CASSVRTGSYNEQFF. The CDR3 nucleotides read TGTGCCAGCAGCGTACGGACAGGGTCCTACAATGAGCAGTTCTTC. Based on the CDR3 plus reference TRBV9 and TRBJ2-1, the full variable domain is DSGVTQTPKHLITATGQRVTLRCSPRSGDLSVYWYQQSLDQGLQFLIQYYNGEERAKGNILERFSAQQFPDLHSELNLSSLELGDSALYFCASSVRTGSYNEQFFGPGTRLTVL.